This T cell receptor beta chain is from a study of T cell repertoires in cytomegalovirus infection. Study-wide context: Signatures in public TCR beta sequences pointed to both CMV infection and matching HLA type. The study, taken as a whole, reports: The cumulative frequency of public TCR beta families distinguished individuals who carried CMV together with the relevant HLA.

Comment on this clonotype: As yet, its antigen is unknown.

This CDR3 is built from 18 residues. Trimming cost V 5 bases and J 5 bases; bases outside gene matches: 14. Germline CDR1 reads MDHEN; CDR2 reads SYDVKM. TCRdb re-called the reads through MiXCR, storing one row per CDR3 protein. This sample has hundreds of thousands of distinct CDR3 sequences; roughly 33% occur once, and the top ten carry approximately 18%. The sequence derives from a human donor in good health (CMV status not recorded). Some clones in this sample may be carry-over from other donors' samples. This specimen was cultured PBMCs, taken from culture after CMV antigen stimulation. The chain joins TRBV28 to TRBJ2-5; 13 bases are a match to TRBD2. The CDR3 sequence is CASSPPSLLAGGRETQYF. Here the CDR3 DNA reads TGTGCCAGCAGTCCCCCATCCCTACTAGCGGGGGGGCGTGAGACCCAGTACTTC.